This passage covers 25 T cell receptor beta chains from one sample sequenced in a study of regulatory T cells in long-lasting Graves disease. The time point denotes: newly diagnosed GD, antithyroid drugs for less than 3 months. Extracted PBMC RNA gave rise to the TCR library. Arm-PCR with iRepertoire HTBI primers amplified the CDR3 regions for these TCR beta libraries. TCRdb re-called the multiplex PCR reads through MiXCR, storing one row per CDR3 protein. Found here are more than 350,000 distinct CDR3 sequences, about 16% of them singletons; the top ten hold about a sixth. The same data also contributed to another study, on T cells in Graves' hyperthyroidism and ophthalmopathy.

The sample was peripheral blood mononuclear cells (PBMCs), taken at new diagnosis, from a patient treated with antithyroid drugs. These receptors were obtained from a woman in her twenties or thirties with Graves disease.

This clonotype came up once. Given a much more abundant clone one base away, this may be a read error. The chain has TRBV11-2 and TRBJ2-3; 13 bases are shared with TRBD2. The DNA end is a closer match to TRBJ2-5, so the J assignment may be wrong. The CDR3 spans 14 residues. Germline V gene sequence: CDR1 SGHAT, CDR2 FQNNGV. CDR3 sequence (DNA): TGTGCCAGCAGCGGACTAGCGGGAGTAGAGACCCAGTACTTC. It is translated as CASSGLAGVETQYF.

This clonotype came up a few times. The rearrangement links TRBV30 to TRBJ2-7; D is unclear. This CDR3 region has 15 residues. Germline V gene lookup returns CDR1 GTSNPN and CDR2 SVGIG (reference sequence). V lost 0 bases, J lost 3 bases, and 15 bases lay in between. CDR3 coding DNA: TGTGCCTGGAGTGTACCCTCCGGTTGGGGCTACGAGCAGTACTTC. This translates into CAWSVPSGWGYEQYF.

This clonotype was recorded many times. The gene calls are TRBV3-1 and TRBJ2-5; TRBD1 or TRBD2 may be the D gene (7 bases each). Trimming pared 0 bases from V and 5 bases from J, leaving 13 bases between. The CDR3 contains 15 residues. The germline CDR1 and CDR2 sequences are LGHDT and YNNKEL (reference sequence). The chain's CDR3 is CASSQERETGETQYF. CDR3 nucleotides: TGTGCCAGCAGCCAAGAGCGGGAGACAGGGGAGACCCAGTACTTC.

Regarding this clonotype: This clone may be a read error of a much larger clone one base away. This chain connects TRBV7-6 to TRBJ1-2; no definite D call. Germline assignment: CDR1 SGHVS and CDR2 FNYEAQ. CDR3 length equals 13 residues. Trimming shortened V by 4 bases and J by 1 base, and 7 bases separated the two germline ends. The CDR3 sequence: CASSYDRNYGYTF. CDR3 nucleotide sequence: TGTGCCAGCAGCTATGACCGTAACTATGGCTACACCTTC.

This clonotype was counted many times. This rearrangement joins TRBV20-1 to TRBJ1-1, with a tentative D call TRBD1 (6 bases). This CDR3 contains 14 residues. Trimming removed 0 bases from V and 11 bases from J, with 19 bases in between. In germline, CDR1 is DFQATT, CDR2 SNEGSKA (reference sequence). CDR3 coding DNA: TGCAGTGCTAGAGATCCGAGCAGGGGCGAAGACGCTTTCTTT. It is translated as CSARDPSRGEDAFF.

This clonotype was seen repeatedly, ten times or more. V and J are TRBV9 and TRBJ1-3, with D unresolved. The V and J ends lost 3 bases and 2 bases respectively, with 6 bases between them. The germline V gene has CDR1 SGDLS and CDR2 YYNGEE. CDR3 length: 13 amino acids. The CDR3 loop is CASSAGAGNTIYF. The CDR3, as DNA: TGTGCCAGCAGCGCAGGAGCTGGAAACACCATATATTTT.

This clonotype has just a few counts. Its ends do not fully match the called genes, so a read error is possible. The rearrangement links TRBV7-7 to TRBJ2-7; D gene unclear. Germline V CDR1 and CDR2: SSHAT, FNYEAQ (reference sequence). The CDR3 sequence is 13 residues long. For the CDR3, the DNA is TGTGCTAGCAGCTTAAGCTCCTACAATGAGCAGTACTTC. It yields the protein CASSLSSYNEQYF.

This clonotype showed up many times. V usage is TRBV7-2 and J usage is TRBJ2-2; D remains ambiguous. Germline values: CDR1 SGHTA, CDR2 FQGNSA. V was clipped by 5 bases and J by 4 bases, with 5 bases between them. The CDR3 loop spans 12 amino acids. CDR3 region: CASSRFTGELFF. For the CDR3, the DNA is TGTGCCAGCAGCCGATTCACCGGGGAGCTGTTTTTT.

The CDR3 sequence: CASSSRGDSPLHF. Here the CDR3 DNA reads TGTGCCAGTTCGAGCAGGGGCGATTCACCCCTCCACTTT. V and J are TRBV19 and TRBJ1-6; a possible D gene is TRBD1 (6 bases). V dropped 8 bases and J dropped 8 bases, with 13 bases sitting between them. CDR1 and CDR2 (germline): LNHDA, SQIVND (reference sequence). The CDR3 is 13 residues long.

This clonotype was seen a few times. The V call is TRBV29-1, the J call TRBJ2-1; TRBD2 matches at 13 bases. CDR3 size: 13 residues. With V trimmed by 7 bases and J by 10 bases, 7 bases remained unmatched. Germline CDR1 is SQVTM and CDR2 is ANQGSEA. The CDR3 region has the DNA TGCAGCGGAACTAGCGGGAGGGCGGAGGAGCAGTTCTTC. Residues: CSGTSGRAEEQFF.

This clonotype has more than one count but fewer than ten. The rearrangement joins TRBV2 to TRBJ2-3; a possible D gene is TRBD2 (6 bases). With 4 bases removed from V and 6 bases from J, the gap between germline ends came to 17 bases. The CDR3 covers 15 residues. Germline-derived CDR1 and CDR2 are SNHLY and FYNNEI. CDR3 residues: CASSALALGRDTQYF. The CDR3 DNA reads TGTGCCAGCAGTGCCCTAGCGTTGGGGCGGGATACGCAGTATTTT.

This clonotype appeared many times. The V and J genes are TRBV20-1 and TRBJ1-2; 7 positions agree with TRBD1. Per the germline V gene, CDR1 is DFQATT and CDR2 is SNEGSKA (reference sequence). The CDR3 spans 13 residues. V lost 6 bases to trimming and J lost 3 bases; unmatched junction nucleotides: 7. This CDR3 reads CSAFKGADYGYTF. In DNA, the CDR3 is TGCAGTGCCTTCAAGGGGGCAGACTATGGCTACACCTTC.

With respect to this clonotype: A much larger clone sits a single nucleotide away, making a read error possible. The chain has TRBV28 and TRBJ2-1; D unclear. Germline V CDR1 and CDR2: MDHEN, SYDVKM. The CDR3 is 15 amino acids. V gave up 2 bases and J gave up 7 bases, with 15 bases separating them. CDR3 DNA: TGTGCCAGCAGTTTACACCAGCATGGCCGGAATGAGCAGTTCTTC. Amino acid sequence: CASSLHQHGRNEQFF.

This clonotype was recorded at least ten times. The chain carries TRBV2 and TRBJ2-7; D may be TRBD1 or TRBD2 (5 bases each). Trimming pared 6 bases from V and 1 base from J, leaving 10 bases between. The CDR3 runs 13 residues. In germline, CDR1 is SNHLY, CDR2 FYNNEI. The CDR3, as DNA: TGTGCCAGCAGGGGGGACGGATCCTACGAGCAGTACTTC. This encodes CASRGDGSYEQYF.

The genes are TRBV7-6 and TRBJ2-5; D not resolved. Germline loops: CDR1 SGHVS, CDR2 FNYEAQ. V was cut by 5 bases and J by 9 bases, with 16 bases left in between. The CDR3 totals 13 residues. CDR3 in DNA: TGTGCCAGCAGCCGTGGGGTGGATAGGTCCCAGTACTTC. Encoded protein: CASSRGVDRSQYF.

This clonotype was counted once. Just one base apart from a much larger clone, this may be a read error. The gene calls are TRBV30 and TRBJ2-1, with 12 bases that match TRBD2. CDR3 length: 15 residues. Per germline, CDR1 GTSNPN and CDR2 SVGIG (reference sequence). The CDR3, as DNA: TGTGCCCGGAGTCCGACTAGCGGGAGTACCAATGAGCAGTTCTTC. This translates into CARSPTSGSTNEQFF.

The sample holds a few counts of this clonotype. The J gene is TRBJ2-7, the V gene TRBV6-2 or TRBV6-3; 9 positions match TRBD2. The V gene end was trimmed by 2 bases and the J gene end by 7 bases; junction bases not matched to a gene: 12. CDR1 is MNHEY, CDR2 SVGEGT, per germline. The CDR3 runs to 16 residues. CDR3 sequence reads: CASSYGGAIAGEEQYF. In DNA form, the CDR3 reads TGTGCCAGCAGTTACGGTGGCGCGATAGCGGGAGAGGAGCAGTACTTC.

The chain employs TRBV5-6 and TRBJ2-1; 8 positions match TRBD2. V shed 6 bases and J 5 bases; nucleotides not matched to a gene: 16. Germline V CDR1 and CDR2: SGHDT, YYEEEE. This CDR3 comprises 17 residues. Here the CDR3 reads CASTGGGLAGPHNEQFF. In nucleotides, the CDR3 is TGTGCCAGCACCGGGGGGGGGCTAGCGGGCCCGCACAATGAGCAGTTCTTC.

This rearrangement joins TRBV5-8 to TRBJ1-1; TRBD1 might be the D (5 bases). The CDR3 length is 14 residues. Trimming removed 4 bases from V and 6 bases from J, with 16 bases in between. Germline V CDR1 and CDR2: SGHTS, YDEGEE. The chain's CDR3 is CASSTGRGFAEAFF. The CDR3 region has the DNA TGTGCCAGCAGCACGGGACGGGGATTCGCTGAAGCTTTCTTT.

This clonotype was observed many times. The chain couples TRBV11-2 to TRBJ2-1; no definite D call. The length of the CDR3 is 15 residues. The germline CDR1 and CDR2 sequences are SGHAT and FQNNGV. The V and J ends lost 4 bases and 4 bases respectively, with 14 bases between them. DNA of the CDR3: TGTGCCAGCAGCTACACCCGGGTCGGGTACAATGAGCAGTTCTTC. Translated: CASSYTRVGYNEQFF.

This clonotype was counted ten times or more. This CDR3 is CSARALAPTNYGYTF. CDR3 coding DNA: TGCAGTGCTAGAGCTCTGGCTCCAACTAACTATGGCTACACCTTC. The chain joins TRBV20-1 to TRBJ1-2; D is uncertain. Deletions cut 1 base from V and 0 bases from J, with 12 bases between. There are 15 residues in the CDR3. The germline gives CDR1 DFQATT, CDR2 SNEGSKA (reference sequence).

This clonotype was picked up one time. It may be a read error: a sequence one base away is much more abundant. The CDR3 region has the DNA TGTGCTAGTGGTCGAAACACCGGGGAGCCGTTTTTT. It codes for CASGRNTGEPFF. This chain links TRBV12-5 with TRBJ2-2; maybe TRBD2 (5 bases). The CDR3 is 12 residues long. The germline V gene encodes CDR1 LGHNT and CDR2 FRNRAP.

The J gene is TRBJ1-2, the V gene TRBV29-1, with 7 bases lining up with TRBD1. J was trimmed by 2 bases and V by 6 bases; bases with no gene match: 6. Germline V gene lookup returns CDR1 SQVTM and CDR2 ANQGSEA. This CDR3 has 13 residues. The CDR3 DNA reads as TGCAGCGTCGCCCAGACAGGGAACTATGGCTACACCTTC. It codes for CSVAQTGNYGYTF.

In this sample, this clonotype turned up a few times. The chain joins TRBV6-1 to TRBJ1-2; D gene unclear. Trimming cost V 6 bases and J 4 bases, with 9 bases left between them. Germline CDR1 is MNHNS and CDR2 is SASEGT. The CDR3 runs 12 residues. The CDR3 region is CASRPPGYGYTF. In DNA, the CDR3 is TGTGCCAGCAGACCACCTGGCTATGGCTACACCTTC.

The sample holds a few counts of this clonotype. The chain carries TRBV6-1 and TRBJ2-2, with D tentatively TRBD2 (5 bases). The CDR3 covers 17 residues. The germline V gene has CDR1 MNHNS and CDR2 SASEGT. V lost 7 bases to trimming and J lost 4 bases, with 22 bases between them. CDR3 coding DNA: TGTGCCAGCACCCTACGGGGTTCCGGACGGATCACCGGGGAGCTGTTTTTT. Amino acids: CASTLRGSGRITGELFF.